This TCR beta chain stems from a study of cytomegalovirus exposure and HLA in healthy donors. Regarding the study as a whole: For most TCR beta V segments, an earlier analysis put the productive rate at about 87% or about 30% of the time.

Every donor was a healthy person donating bone marrow. Germline-derived CDR1 and CDR2 are MRHNA and SNTAGT. Trimming cost V 2 bases and J 0 bases, with 6 bases left between them. The CDR3 has 14 residues. In its sample, this clone was seen a few times. Its antigen is unknown. Other DNA sequences within the sample encode an identical CDR3. This PCR relied on a set of 60 Vbeta primers and 13 Jbeta primers. The repertoire was sequenced with immunoSEQ multiplex PCR; TCRdb's copy has only in-frame clones and lacks some. The data contain hundreds of thousands of clones, 60% to 80% of them singletons. This clonotype originated in a male donor in good health and CMV-seronegative. Sequences were obtained from PBMCs. The chain carries TRBV6-4 and TRBJ2-3; TRBD1 is a possible D gene (5 bases). The CDR3 DNA reads as TGTGCCAGCAGTGACGGGGCGAGCACAGATACGCAGTATTTT. This encodes CASSDGASTDTQYF.